Sequencing of this T cell receptor (beta chain) was carried out in a study of T cell responses to AZD1222 COVID-19 vaccine. As for the study in general: Second doses that came at about 4 or about 12 weeks were put together.

TCRdb's table, derived via immunoSEQ multiplex PCR, lists solely in-frame clones and lacks some. Here the sample spans about 97,000 clones, around 89% being singletons. Comment on this clone: Its antigen remains unidentified.

Study-level findings and limits: Donors were chiefly white British, with a greater number of females, and clonal diversity was perhaps underestimated.

J gave up 5 bases and V 1 base, and 12 bases lay outside the gene matches. This CDR3 is built from 18 residues. CDR1 and CDR2 from the germline V gene are SGHVS and FQNEAQ. The specimen was peripheral blood, collected on day 0 of AZD1222 vaccination. The receptor was isolated from an adult in good health. The genes are TRBV7-8 and TRBJ2-7, with 12 bases fitting TRBD2. Here the CDR3 reads CASSLEPTRTSGKNEQYF. The CDR3 DNA reads as TGTGCCAGCAGCTTAGAGCCCACTCGGACTAGCGGGAAGAACGAGCAGTACTTC. The full variable domain, completed using reference TRBV7-8 and TRBJ2-7, is GAGVSQSPRYKVAKRGQDVALRCDPISGHVSLFWYQQALGQGPEFLTYFQNEAQLDKSGLPSDRFFAERPEGSVSTLKIQRTQQEDSAVYLCASSLEPTRTSGKNEQYFGPGTRLTVT.